Listed below are T cell receptor beta chains from one sample, sequenced in a study of blood T cells in healthy people across ages. TCRdb fed the 5' RACE reads into MiXCR, producing one record per CDR3 protein. The sample comprises 1.5 million to 2 million distinct CDR3 sequences, over 25% of which are singletons, and more than 6% rests with the top ten. The sequenced sample was blood. Receptors originate from a woman under 40 in good health. CDR3s include the opening cysteine and the closing phenylalanine or tryptophan. D genes are given only for firm matches. Where a row states a size, it is once, few, many or the class of an expanded clone; other rows omit it.

J gene | D gene | clone size | V gene | CDR3 DNA | CDR3 protein
TRBJ2-1 | TRBD2 | few | TRBV7-9 | TGTGCCAGCAGCTCCACCTCCCTCTCGGGGCGGGAGACATACAATGAGCAGTTCTTC | CASSSTSLSGRETYNEQFF
TRBJ2-5 | TRBD2 | few | TRBV7-6 | TGCGCCAGCAGCCGGACTAGCGGGGGATTGGAGACCCAGTACTTC | CASSRTSGGLETQYF
TRBJ2-5 | . | . | TRBV20-1 | TGCAGTGCTAGAAGTCCAGGGCGGGAGACCCAGTACTTC | CSARSPGRETQYF
TRBJ2-3 | . | few | TRBV5-1 | TGCGCCAGCAGCTTGGCCCCCAGCAGCGGTTTGGGTACGCAGTATTTT | CASSLAPSSGLGTQYF
TRBJ2-1 | . | . | TRBV5-1 | TGCGCCAGCAGCTTGGGGGCGGCTCCGGGGAATGAGCAGTTCTTC | CASSLGAAPGNEQFF
TRBJ2-1 | . | . | TRBV12-3/TRBV12-4 | TGTGCCAGCAGTAAAAGGGTTGACAATGAGCAGTTCTTC | CASSKRVDNEQFF
TRBJ2-2 | . | . | TRBV14 | TGTGCCAGCAGCCGTCAGTTCACCGGGGAGCTGTTTTTT | CASSRQFTGELFF
TRBJ2-5 | . | . | TRBV6-5 | TGTGCCAGCAGTTTGATCCCTGGGGGAGCTAATCAAGAGACCCAGTACTTC | CASSLIPGGANQETQYF
TRBJ1-5 | . | . | TRBV7-8 | TGTGCCAGCAGCTTAGGGGTAGGGTATCCCCAGCATTTT | CASSLGVGYPQHF
TRBJ2-5 | . | few | TRBV10-3 | TGTGCCACCGGATGGAGCGACCCGCGTAGGGAGCAGTACTTC | CATGWSDPRREQYF
TRBJ2-7 | . | . | TRBV18 | TGTGCCAGCTCCCCGGCTAGCGAGAGCTACGAGCAGTACTTC | CASSPASESYEQYF
TRBJ2-5 | . | many | TRBV2 | TGTGCCAGCGCCCTCGGACTCCCAGAGACCCAGTACTTC | CASALGLPETQYF
TRBJ2-3 | TRBD1 | . | TRBV5-1 | TGCGCCAGCGGCGACAGGGCGGGCACAGATACGCAGTATTTT | CASGDRAGTDTQYF
TRBJ2-1 | . | many | TRBV28 | TGTGCCAGCAGGGTAGCACCTCCGGGGGCCAATGAGCAGTTCTTC | CASRVAPPGANEQFF
TRBJ1-1 | . | . | TRBV7-2 | TGTGCCGGCAGCTCCCTAGGGGGGGGCTCTACTGAAGCTTTCTTT | CAGSSLGGGSTEAFF
TRBJ2-7 | . | few | TRBV28 | TGTGCCAGCAGTTTCGCCCTTCCCGAGCAGTACTTC | CASSFALPEQYF
TRBJ1-4 | TRBD1 | . | TRBV12-3/TRBV12-4 | TGTGCCAGTACACCGGGACAGGGGAATGAAAAACTGTTTTTT | CASTPGQGNEKLFF